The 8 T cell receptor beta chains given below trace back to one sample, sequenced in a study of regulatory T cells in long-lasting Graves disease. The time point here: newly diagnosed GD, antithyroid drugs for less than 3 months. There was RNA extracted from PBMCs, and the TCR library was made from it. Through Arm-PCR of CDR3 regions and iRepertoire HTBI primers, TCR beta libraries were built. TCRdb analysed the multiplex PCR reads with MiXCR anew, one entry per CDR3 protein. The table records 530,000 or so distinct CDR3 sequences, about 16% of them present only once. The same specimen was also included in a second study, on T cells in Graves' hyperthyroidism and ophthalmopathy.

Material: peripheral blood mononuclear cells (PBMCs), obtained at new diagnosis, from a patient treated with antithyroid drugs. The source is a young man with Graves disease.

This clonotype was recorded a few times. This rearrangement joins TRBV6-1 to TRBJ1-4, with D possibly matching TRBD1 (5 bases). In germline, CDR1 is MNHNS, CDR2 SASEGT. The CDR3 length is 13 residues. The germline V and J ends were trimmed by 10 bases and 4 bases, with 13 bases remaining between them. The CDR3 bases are TGTGCCACCTCGGGACTCAATAATGAAAAACTGTTTTTT. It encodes CATSGLNNEKLFF.

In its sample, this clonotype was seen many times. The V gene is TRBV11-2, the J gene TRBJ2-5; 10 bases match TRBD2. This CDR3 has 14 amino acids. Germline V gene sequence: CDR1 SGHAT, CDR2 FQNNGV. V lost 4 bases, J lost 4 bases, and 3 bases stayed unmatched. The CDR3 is CASSSRLAGETQYF. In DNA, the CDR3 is TGTGCCAGCAGCTCTCGACTAGCGGGAGAGACCCAGTACTTC.

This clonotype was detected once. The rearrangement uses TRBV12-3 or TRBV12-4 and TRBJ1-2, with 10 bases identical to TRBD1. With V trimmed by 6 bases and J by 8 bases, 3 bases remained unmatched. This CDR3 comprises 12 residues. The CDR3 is CASRTGGGGYTF. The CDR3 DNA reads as TGTGCCAGCAGGACAGGGGGCGGAGGCTACACCTTC.

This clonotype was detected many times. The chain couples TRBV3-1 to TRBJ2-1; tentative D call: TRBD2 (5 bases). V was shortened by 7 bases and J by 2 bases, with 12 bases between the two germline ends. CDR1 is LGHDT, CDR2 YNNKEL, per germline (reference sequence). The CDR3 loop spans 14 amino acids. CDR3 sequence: CASTSSGPYNEQFF. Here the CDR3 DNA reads TGTGCCAGCACGAGCAGCGGCCCCTACAATGAGCAGTTCTTC.

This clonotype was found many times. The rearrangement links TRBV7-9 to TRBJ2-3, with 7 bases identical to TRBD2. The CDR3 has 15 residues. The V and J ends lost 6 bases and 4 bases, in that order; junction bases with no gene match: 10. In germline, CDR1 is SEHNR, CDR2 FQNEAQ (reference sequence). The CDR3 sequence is CASSLIAGVSDTQYF. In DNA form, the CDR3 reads TGTGCCAGCAGTTTAATTGCGGGAGTTTCAGATACGCAGTATTTT.

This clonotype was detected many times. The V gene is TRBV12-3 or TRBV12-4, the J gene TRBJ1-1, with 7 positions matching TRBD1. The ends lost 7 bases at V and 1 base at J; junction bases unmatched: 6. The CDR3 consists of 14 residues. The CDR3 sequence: CASTKGASNTEAFF. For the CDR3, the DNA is TGTGCCAGCACCAAGGGGGCTTCGAACACTGAAGCTTTCTTT.

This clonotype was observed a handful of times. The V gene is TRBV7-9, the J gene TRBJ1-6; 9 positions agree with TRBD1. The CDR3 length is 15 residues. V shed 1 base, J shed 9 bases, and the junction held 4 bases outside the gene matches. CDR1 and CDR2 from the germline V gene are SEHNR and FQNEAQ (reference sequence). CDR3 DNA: TGTGCCAGCAGCTTAGGCTTGGACAGGGGTTCACCCCTCCACTTT. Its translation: CASSLGLDRGSPLHF. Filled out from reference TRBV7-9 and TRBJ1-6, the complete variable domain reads DTGVSQNPRHKITKRGQNVTFRCDPISEHNRLYWYRQTLGQGPEFLTYFQNEAQLEKSRLLSDRFSAERPKGSFSTLEIQRTEQGDSAMYLCASSLGLDRGSPLHFGNGTRLTVT.

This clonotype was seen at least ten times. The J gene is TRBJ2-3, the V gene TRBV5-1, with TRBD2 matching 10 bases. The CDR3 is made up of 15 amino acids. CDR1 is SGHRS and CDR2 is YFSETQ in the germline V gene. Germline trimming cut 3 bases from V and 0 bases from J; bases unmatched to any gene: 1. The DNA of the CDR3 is TGCGCCAGCAGCTGGACTAGCGGCAGCACAGATACGCAGTATTTT. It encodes CASSWTSGSTDTQYF.